The sample holds a few counts of the clone carrying this TCR beta chain. Its matching antigen is unknown. Treatment indicated: oral pan-JAK inhibitor, 5-10 mg twice daily. Alopecia areata patients provided lesional scalp punch biopsies and peripheral blood, both collected for the study. The V gene lost 6 bases and the J gene lost 4 bases, with 16 bases spanning the gap. CDR3 length: 15 amino acids. This entry is derived from a study of CD8+ T cells in alopecia areata. Study context: Each of the treated patients was given oral tofacitinib, 5 to 10 mg twice daily, for moderate-to-severe alopecia areata. Patients remained on tofacitinib for 6 to 18 months and then went 6 months without it. Using the percentage of affected scalp area, treated patients' severity was scored.

Broader study findings: An increase in clonality over normal scalp was evident in lesional scalp, especially alopecia totalis/universalis.

RNA extraction was followed by reverse transcription into cDNA, which acted as the sequencing template. The assay was immunoSEQ multiplex PCR, and TCRdb's table has in-frame clones only and misses some. The table lists about 6,900 clones, under 70% of them singletons. The sample was skin, taken at week 4, from a patient treated with tofacitinib. The chain joins TRBV23-1 to TRBJ2-1; D might be TRBD2 (6 bases). TRBV23-1 has ORF status, its function being uncertain. This TCR was recovered from a human donor with alopecia areata. The CDR3 DNA reads as TGCGCCAGCAGCTTAATCGGGACTGCGTACAATGAGCAGTTCTTC. Residues: CASSLIGTAYNEQFF.